This is a list of T cell receptor beta chains from one sample in a study of T cell responses to AZD1222 COVID-19 vaccine. The data were produced by immunoSEQ multiplex PCR, yet TCRdb's version contains in-frame clones alone and is incomplete. This sample carries 150,000 to 200,000 clones, 85% to 90% of them seen once, and the ten largest clones take roughly 1.7%. The sample here was peripheral blood, taken on day 0 of AZD1222 vaccination. The receptors stem from an adult in good health. CDR3s include the opening cysteine and the closing phenylalanine or tryptophan. Each record gives: J gene, D gene, V gene, clone size, CDR3 protein, CDR3 DNA. The D gene is left open where the match is weak. Clone size is stated in some rows and not others, as once, few, many or a class when expanded.

J gene: TRBJ1-1; D gene: TRBD1; V gene: TRBV28; clone size: .; CDR3 protein: CASKTIRGSRTEAFF; CDR3 DNA: TGTGCCAGCAAGACTATCAGGGGGTCGCGCACTGAAGCTTTCTTT
J gene: TRBJ2-3; D gene: TRBD2; V gene: TRBV28; clone size: .; CDR3 protein: CASSPSGADSTDTQYF; CDR3 DNA: TGTGCCAGCAGCCCAAGCGGGGCCGATAGCACAGATACGCAGTATTTT
J gene: TRBJ1-5; D gene: .; V gene: TRBV2; clone size: .; CDR3 protein: CASTRESQPQHF; CDR3 DNA: TGTGCCAGCACCCGGGAGAGTCAGCCCCAGCATTTT
J gene: TRBJ2-1; D gene: TRBD1; V gene: TRBV3-1/TRBV3-2; clone size: .; CDR3 protein: CASSRQGTLNEQFF; CDR3 DNA: TGTGCCAGCAGTCGACAGGGGACTCTGAATGAGCAGTTCTTC
J gene: TRBJ1-4; D gene: .; V gene: TRBV6-6; clone size: .; CDR3 protein: CASSYLRQGGEKLFF; CDR3 DNA: TGTGCCAGCAGCTACTTAAGGCAGGGTGGTGAAAAACTGTTTTTT
J gene: TRBJ2-6; D gene: TRBD2; V gene: TRBV27; clone size: .; CDR3 protein: CASTKTSGHLSGANVLTF; CDR3 DNA: TGTGCCAGCACTAAGACTAGCGGACACCTTTCTGGGGCCAACGTCCTGACTTTC
J gene: TRBJ2-1; D gene: .; V gene: TRBV18; clone size: .; CDR3 protein: CASSPLIGGIHNEQFF; CDR3 DNA: TGTGCCAGCTCACCTCTGATAGGCGGGATCCACAATGAGCAGTTCTTC
J gene: TRBJ2-5; D gene: .; V gene: TRBV27; clone size: .; CDR3 protein: CASRIDSSNQETQYF; CDR3 DNA: TGTGCCAGCAGAATCGACAGTAGTAACCAAGAGACCCAGTACTTC
J gene: TRBJ1-5; D gene: .; V gene: TRBV6-5; clone size: .; CDR3 protein: CASSVMGSNQPQHF; CDR3 DNA: TGTGCCAGCAGCGTGATGGGTAGCAATCAGCCCCAGCATTTT
J gene: TRBJ1-6; D gene: .; V gene: TRBV9; clone size: .; CDR3 protein: CASSSQGNGSPLHF; CDR3 DNA: TGTGCCAGCAGCTCCCAGGGGAACGGGTCACCCCTCCACTTT
J gene: TRBJ1-6; D gene: .; V gene: TRBV7-2; clone size: once; CDR3 protein: CASSSPGGRTASPLHF; CDR3 DNA: TGTGCCAGCAGCTCCCCCGGGGGCAGGACAGCCTCACCCCTCCACTTT
J gene: TRBJ2-3; D gene: TRBD2; V gene: TRBV29-1; clone size: .; CDR3 protein: CSVEGLWGEGNTDTQYF; CDR3 DNA: TGCAGCGTTGAAGGTCTCTGGGGGGAGGGGAACACAGATACGCAGTATTTT
J gene: TRBJ2-1; D gene: .; V gene: TRBV12-3/TRBV12-4; clone size: .; CDR3 protein: CASSTGSYNEQFF; CDR3 DNA: TGTGCCAGCAGTACAGGGAGCTACAATGAGCAGTTCTTC
J gene: TRBJ1-1; D gene: .; V gene: TRBV11-2; clone size: few; CDR3 protein: CASSPNGAEAFF; CDR3 DNA: TGTGCCAGCAGCCCAAACGGGGCTGAAGCTTTCTTT
J gene: TRBJ2-1; D gene: .; V gene: TRBV6-4; clone size: .; CDR3 protein: CASSEDSSYNEQFF; CDR3 DNA: TGTGCCAGCAGTGAGGACAGCTCCTACAATGAGCAGTTCTTC
J gene: TRBJ2-7; D gene: .; V gene: TRBV4-3; clone size: .; CDR3 protein: CASSQDTALSSYEQYF; CDR3 DNA: TGCGCCAGCAGCCAAGATACGGCACTCTCCTCCTACGAGCAGTACTTC
J gene: TRBJ2-2; D gene: .; V gene: TRBV9; clone size: .; CDR3 protein: CASSPTLGTGELFF; CDR3 DNA: TGTGCCAGCAGCCCGACACTTGGAACCGGGGAGCTGTTTTTT
J gene: TRBJ2-7; D gene: TRBD2; V gene: TRBV28; clone size: .; CDR3 protein: CASGTSFFEQYF; CDR3 DNA: TGTGCCTCCGGGACTAGCTTCTTCGAGCAGTACTTC
J gene: TRBJ2-1; D gene: .; V gene: TRBV19; clone size: .; CDR3 protein: CASSTPPEGPAIF; CDR3 DNA: TGTGCCAGTAGTACCCCCCCGGAGGGCCCTGCGATCTTC
J gene: TRBJ2-7; D gene: .; V gene: TRBV7-9; clone size: .; CDR3 protein: CASSQENLYEQYF; CDR3 DNA: TGTGCCAGCAGTCAGGAGAACCTCTACGAGCAGTACTTC
J gene: TRBJ1-5; D gene: .; V gene: TRBV3-1/TRBV3-2; clone size: .; CDR3 protein: CASSPRVNQPQHF; CDR3 DNA: TGTGCCAGCAGCCCGAGGGTTAATCAGCCCCAGCATTTT
J gene: TRBJ1-6; D gene: .; V gene: TRBV28; clone size: few; CDR3 protein: CASSSGNNSPLHF; CDR3 DNA: TGTGCCAGCAGTTCGGGGAATAATTCACCCCTCCACTTT
J gene: TRBJ2-7; D gene: .; V gene: TRBV15; clone size: few; CDR3 protein: CATSRDPGYEQYF; CDR3 DNA: TGTGCCACCAGCAGAGATCCCGGCTACGAGCAGTACTTC
J gene: TRBJ1-1; D gene: .; V gene: TRBV30; clone size: .; CDR3 protein: CAWMWGAANTEAFF; CDR3 DNA: TGTGCCTGGATGTGGGGGGCGGCTAACACTGAAGCTTTCTTT
J gene: TRBJ1-2; D gene: .; V gene: TRBV7-2; clone size: .; CDR3 protein: CASSLVNGYTF; CDR3 DNA: TGTGCCAGCAGCTTAGTTAATGGCTACACCTTC
J gene: TRBJ1-2; D gene: .; V gene: TRBV10-3; clone size: few; CDR3 protein: CAISGGQPGGYTF; CDR3 DNA: TGTGCCATCAGCGGAGGACAGCCAGGGGGCTACACCTTC
J gene: TRBJ1-2; D gene: TRBD1; V gene: TRBV7-9; clone size: .; CDR3 protein: CASSSQGAAGYTF; CDR3 DNA: TGTGCCAGCAGCTCCCAGGGGGCAGCTGGCTACACCTTC
J gene: TRBJ1-4; D gene: TRBD1; V gene: TRBV5-5; clone size: .; CDR3 protein: CASSTGTGNEKLFF; CDR3 DNA: TGTGCCAGCAGTACCGGGACAGGAAATGAAAAACTGTTTTTT
J gene: TRBJ2-2; D gene: .; V gene: TRBV4-2; clone size: .; CDR3 protein: CASSQDQPRTNTGELFF; CDR3 DNA: TGTGCCAGCAGCCAAGATCAGCCGAGGACGAACACCGGGGAGCTGTTTTTT
J gene: TRBJ2-5; D gene: .; V gene: TRBV5-1; clone size: .; CDR3 protein: CASSLASWYETQYF; CDR3 DNA: TGCGCCAGCAGCTTGGCCTCGTGGTATGAGACCCAGTACTTC
J gene: TRBJ1-5; D gene: .; V gene: TRBV28; clone size: .; CDR3 protein: CASIPGGTAGSNQPQHF; CDR3 DNA: TGTGCCAGCATCCCTGGGGGAACAGCCGGGAGCAATCAGCCCCAGCATTTT
J gene: TRBJ2-1; D gene: TRBD2; V gene: TRBV5-1; clone size: .; CDR3 protein: CASSFKLAGGTFSYNEQFF; CDR3 DNA: TGCGCCAGCAGCTTTAAACTAGCGGGGGGGACGTTCTCCTACAATGAGCAGTTCTTC
J gene: TRBJ1-3; D gene: TRBD1; V gene: TRBV6-5; clone size: .; CDR3 protein: CASSYSSGGPGNTIYF; CDR3 DNA: TGTGCCAGCAGTTACTCGTCAGGGGGCCCTGGAAACACCATATATTTT
J gene: TRBJ1-2; D gene: TRBD1; V gene: TRBV6-5; clone size: .; CDR3 protein: CASSPGQGPYGYTF; CDR3 DNA: TGTGCCAGCAGCCCGGGACAGGGTCCCTATGGCTACACCTTC
J gene: TRBJ1-5; D gene: .; V gene: TRBV4-2; clone size: .; CDR3 protein: CASSQGGSNQPQHF; CDR3 DNA: TGTGCCAGCAGCCAGGGAGGGAGCAATCAGCCCCAGCATTTT
J gene: TRBJ1-2; D gene: .; V gene: TRBV14; clone size: .; CDR3 protein: CASSLVQGYGYTF; CDR3 DNA: TGTGCCAGCAGCCTAGTTCAGGGCTATGGCTACACCTTC
J gene: TRBJ1-1; D gene: .; V gene: TRBV20-1; clone size: .; CDR3 protein: CSAKVSEAFF; CDR3 DNA: TGCAGTGCTAAAGTTTCTGAAGCTTTCTTT
J gene: TRBJ1-4; D gene: TRBD1; V gene: TRBV7-9; clone size: .; CDR3 protein: CASSPRTGGSEKLFF; CDR3 DNA: TGTGCCAGCAGCCCCCGGACAGGGGGCTCTGAAAAACTGTTTTTT
J gene: TRBJ2-1; D gene: .; V gene: TRBV7-2; clone size: .; CDR3 protein: CASSLSGTSYNEQFF; CDR3 DNA: TGTGCCAGCAGCTTATCCGGGACCTCCTACAATGAGCAGTTCTTC
J gene: TRBJ1-1; D gene: TRBD1; V gene: TRBV5-8; clone size: .; CDR3 protein: CASSPGRGVTEAFF; CDR3 DNA: TGTGCCAGCAGCCCCGGCAGGGGGGTCACTGAAGCTTTCTTT
J gene: TRBJ1-3; D gene: .; V gene: TRBV19; clone size: .; CDR3 protein: CASGTGWKDTIYF; CDR3 DNA: TGTGCCAGTGGTACGGGGTGGAAGGACACCATATATTTT
J gene: TRBJ1-2; D gene: .; V gene: TRBV5-1; clone size: .; CDR3 protein: CASSLAGMRDGYTF; CDR3 DNA: TGCGCCAGCAGCTTGGCCGGTATGAGGGATGGCTACACCTTC
J gene: TRBJ1-6; D gene: TRBD1; V gene: TRBV12-3/TRBV12-4; clone size: .; CDR3 protein: CASSGQGPSPLHF; CDR3 DNA: TGTGCCAGCAGTGGACAGGGACCCTCACCCCTCCACTTT
J gene: TRBJ2-1; D gene: .; V gene: TRBV6-5; clone size: .; CDR3 protein: CASSYAQGEDWFF; CDR3 DNA: TGTGCCAGCAGTTACGCTCAGGGTGAGGATTGGTTCTTC
J gene: TRBJ2-1; D gene: TRBD1; V gene: TRBV4-3; clone size: .; CDR3 protein: CASSQGQGFTYNEQFF; CDR3 DNA: TGCGCCAGCAGCCAAGGACAGGGGTTCACCTACAATGAGCAGTTCTTC
J gene: TRBJ1-1; D gene: TRBD1; V gene: TRBV6-5; clone size: .; CDR3 protein: CASSPGDRAAEAFF; CDR3 DNA: TGTGCCAGCAGTCCCGGGGACAGGGCTGCCGAAGCTTTCTTT
J gene: TRBJ2-5; D gene: TRBD2; V gene: TRBV13; clone size: once; CDR3 protein: CASSSLLAGGPWETQYF; CDR3 DNA: TGTGCCAGCAGCTCCCTTTTAGCGGGAGGGCCTTGGGAGACCCAGTACTTC
J gene: TRBJ1-6; D gene: TRBD1; V gene: TRBV5-1; clone size: .; CDR3 protein: CASSADRGHSPLHF; CDR3 DNA: TGCGCCAGCAGCGCGGACAGGGGGCATTCACCCCTCCACTTT
J gene: TRBJ2-2; D gene: TRBD1; V gene: TRBV5-1; clone size: .; CDR3 protein: CASKEQGRGTGELFF; CDR3 DNA: TGCGCCAGCAAGGAACAGGGGCGTGGCACCGGGGAGCTGTTTTTT
J gene: TRBJ2-7; D gene: .; V gene: TRBV6-2/TRBV6-3; clone size: .; CDR3 protein: CASSSGENYEQYF; CDR3 DNA: TGTGCCAGCAGTTCGGGGGAAAACTACGAGCAGTACTTC
J gene: TRBJ2-3; D gene: TRBD1; V gene: TRBV4-1; clone size: .; CDR3 protein: CASSQRTGGDTQYF; CDR3 DNA: TGCGCCAGCAGCCAACGGACAGGGGGGGATACGCAGTATTTT
J gene: TRBJ1-6; D gene: .; V gene: TRBV30; clone size: .; CDR3 protein: CALVPHSSYNSPLHF; CDR3 DNA: TGTGCCTTAGTCCCACACAGCTCCTATAATTCACCCCTCCACTTT
J gene: TRBJ1-5; D gene: TRBD1; V gene: TRBV6-5; clone size: .; CDR3 protein: CASSWDSLGNQPQHF; CDR3 DNA: TGTGCCAGCAGCTGGGACAGTTTGGGAAATCAGCCCCAGCATTTT
J gene: TRBJ1-1; D gene: .; V gene: TRBV6-5; clone size: .; CDR3 protein: CASSLGVEAFF; CDR3 DNA: TGTGCCAGCAGCCTCGGGGTTGAAGCTTTCTTT